Presented here are 20 T cell receptor beta chains from one specimen sequenced in a study of CD8+ T cells in alopecia areata. TCR sequencing used cDNA made by reverse transcription of extracted RNA. Only in-frame clones appear in the TCRdb table, and some are missing; sequencing was by immunoSEQ multiplex PCR. In the table there are 95,000 to 110,000 clones, approximately 60% of which are singletons. The specimen was CD4+ T cells sorted from blood. These receptor sequences come from a human donor in good health.

This clone was detected only once. J is TRBJ2-3 and V is TRBV27, with 10 nucleotides matching TRBD2. Unmatched junction bases numbered 5, after V lost 5 bases and J lost 0 bases. Germline lookup yields CDR1 MNHEY and CDR2 SMNVEV (reference sequence). The CDR3 is made up of 16 amino acids. DNA for the CDR3: TGTGCCAGCAGTCAAGGACTAGCGGCTAGCACAGATACGCAGTATTTT. This codes for CASSQGLAASTDTQYF.

The chain joins TRBV4-3 to TRBJ1-6; D is unclear. The CDR3 is 15 amino acids. With 0 bases removed from V and 7 bases from J, the gap between germline ends came to 10 bases. Germline V gives CDR1 LGHNA, CDR2 YSLEER. The CDR3 nucleotides are TGCGCCAGCAGCCAAGAAAGGGTGCTGAATTCACCCCTCCACTTT. Amino acid sequence: CASSQERVLNSPLHF.

The CDR3 here is CASSVSGLETQYF. CDR3 sequence (DNA): TGTGCCAGCAGTGTGTCCGGGTTGGAGACCCAGTACTTC. The chain has TRBV6-1 and TRBJ2-5; D call uncertain. Trimming removed 4 bases at V and 5 bases at J, with 11 bases between. The CDR3 is 13 amino acids. Germline V gene lookup returns CDR1 MNHNS and CDR2 SASEGT.

In this sample, this clone turned up a few times. The V gene is TRBV6-1, the J gene TRBJ1-1; perhaps TRBD1 as D (5 bases). CDR3 length: 12 amino acids. Germline loops: CDR1 MNHNS, CDR2 SASEGT. The ends were cut back, 8 bases at V and 5 bases at J, with 12 bases in the middle. This CDR3 is CASLWGSTEAFF. The CDR3 DNA follows: TGTGCCAGCCTGTGGGGGAGTACTGAAGCTTTCTTT.

The chain is built from TRBV4-2 and TRBJ2-6; 12 bases are a match to TRBD1. This CDR3 has 15 residues. Trimming at V came to 3 bases and at J to 6 bases, leaving 0 bases not matched to a gene. Per germline, CDR1 LGHNA and CDR2 YNFKEQ. CDR3 nucleotides: TGTGCCAGCAGCCAGGGACAGGGGGCGGCCAACGTCCTGACTTTC. The encoded protein is CASSQGQGAANVLTF.

The J gene is TRBJ1-1, the V gene TRBV5-1; D not certain. Per the germline V gene, CDR1 is SGHRS and CDR2 is YFSETQ. The V end was cut by 0 bases, the J end by 0 bases, with 9 bases between. This CDR3 spans 15 amino acids. The CDR3 loop is CASSLGHRVNTEAFF. The CDR3 region has the DNA TGCGCCAGCAGCTTGGGGCACAGAGTGAACACTGAAGCTTTCTTT.

The chain is built from TRBV30 and TRBJ1-2; the match to TRBD1 covers 9 bases. The CDR3 consists of 14 residues. CDR1 is GTSNPN, CDR2 SVGIG, per germline (reference sequence). J was trimmed by 4 bases and V by 8 bases; bases with no gene match: 11. The CDR3 sequence: CAGQRDRVSYGYTF. The CDR3 DNA reads as TGTGCCGGACAGAGGGACAGGGTTTCCTATGGCTACACCTTC.

The CDR3 reads CASSEKGSGANVLTF. The CDR3 coding sequence is TGTGCCAGCAGTGAAAAGGGCTCTGGGGCCAACGTCCTGACTTTC. The rearrangement uses TRBV2 and TRBJ2-6; D remains ambiguous. The CDR3 contains 15 residues. V lost 2 bases to trimming and J lost 0 bases, with 5 bases between them. Germline CDR1 is SNHLY and CDR2 is FYNNEI.

This clone was seen more than once but under ten times. The rearrangement joins TRBV6-1 to TRBJ2-7; possible D gene TRBD1, 6 bases. Germline V gene lookup returns CDR1 MNHNS and CDR2 SASEGT. The CDR3 loop spans 17 amino acids. The ends were cut back, 4 bases at V and 2 bases at J, with 21 bases in the middle. The DNA for the CDR3 is TGTGCCAGCAGTGTCTCGATTTTGGGGACACTTACCTACGAGCAGTACTTC. Translating gives CASSVSILGTLTYEQYF.

This chain joins TRBV27 and TRBJ2-7; D possibly corresponds to TRBD1 (5 bases). The CDR3 contains 12 residues. Germline CDR1 reads MNHEY; CDR2 reads SMNVEV (reference sequence). The V and J ends lost 6 bases and 0 bases respectively, with 6 bases between them. In DNA form, the CDR3 reads TGTGCCAGCAGAGGGGACTCCTACGAGCAGTACTTC. It specifies CASRGDSYEQYF.

This clone showed up just a few times. The rearrangement links TRBV29-1 to TRBJ2-5; D gene unclear. The CDR3 spans 12 residues. The V end was cut by 4 bases, the J end by 4 bases, with 10 bases between. The germline gives CDR1 SQVTM, CDR2 ANQGSEA. In nucleotides, the CDR3 is TGCAGCGTTGGGGTAGGCGGAGAGACCCAGTACTTC. This gives the protein CSVGVGGETQYF.

As for this clone: The sample contains more than one DNA sequence encoding this CDR3. The CDR3 reads CSVAGSNQPQHF. The DNA for the CDR3 is TGCAGCGTTGCAGGTAGCAATCAGCCCCAGCATTTT. V is TRBV29-1 and J is TRBJ1-5; no reliable D call. Germline V gene data show CDR1 as SQVTM and CDR2 as ANQGSEA. The CDR3 sequence is 12 residues long. V was trimmed by 4 bases and J by 0 bases, leaving 4 bases between them.

The gene calls are TRBV6-5 and TRBJ1-1; the D is unclear. CDR3 length: 14 residues. V was clipped by 6 bases and J by 0 bases, with 11 bases between them. Germline V gene data show CDR1 as MNHEY and CDR2 as SVGAGI. The CDR3 coding sequence is TGTGCCAGCAGCCGAGGGCTCTTGAACACTGAAGCTTTCTTT. Its protein product is CASSRGLLNTEAFF.

Note on this clone: The same CDR3 also results from other DNA sequences found in this sample. The chain uses TRBV30 and TRBJ1-5; D uncertain. The V and J ends lost 1 base and 2 bases respectively, with 6 bases between them. The CDR3 is 13 amino acids. Germline CDR1 reads GTSNPN; CDR2 reads SVGIG (reference sequence). Here the CDR3 DNA reads TGTGCCTGGAGTGCGGGCGGCAATCAGCCCCAGCATTTT. This encodes CAWSAGGNQPQHF.

The chain carries TRBV27 and TRBJ2-3, with 7 bases aligning to TRBD2. The CDR3 is 15 amino acids. From germline, CDR1 is MNHEY and CDR2 SMNVEV (reference sequence). V trimming: 5 bases; J trimming: 4 bases; junction bases outside the gene matches: 9. CDR3 sequence: CASSIRSLAADTQYF. CDR3 DNA: TGTGCCAGCAGTATCAGGAGTCTAGCGGCAGATACGCAGTATTTT.

The chain has TRBV5-1 and TRBJ2-5; D uncertain. V lost 4 bases to trimming and J lost 0 bases, with 4 bases between them. The CDR3 consists of 12 residues. The germline CDR1 and CDR2 sequences are SGHRS and YFSETQ. CDR3 DNA: TGCGCCAGCAGCAAAAACCAAGAGACCCAGTACTTC. Protein: CASSKNQETQYF.

The chain carries TRBV2 and TRBJ2-5, with D possibly TRBD1 on 5 matching bases. Trimming cost V 4 bases and J 1 base, with 10 bases left between them. The CDR3 loop spans 14 amino acids. Germline V CDR1 and CDR2: SNHLY, FYNNEI. Here the CDR3 DNA reads TGTGCCAGCAGTGCTGGACAACCCCAAGAGACCCAGTACTTC. This sequence encodes CASSAGQPQETQYF.

This clone is termed medium-sized. The chain recombines TRBV9 with TRBJ1-1, with 8 nucleotides matching TRBD1. Trimming took 2 bases from V and 5 from J; bases not matched to a gene: 5. The length of the CDR3 is 14 residues. Germline CDR1 is SGDLS and CDR2 is YYNGEE. The CDR3 DNA reads as TGTGCCAGCAGCGTCGACAGGGGAGGGACTGAAGCTTTCTTT. Translated: CASSVDRGGTEAFF.

The V gene is TRBV6-5, the J gene TRBJ1-2, with D unresolved. The germline CDR1 and CDR2 sequences are MNHEY and SVGAGI. The CDR3 extends over 12 amino acids. V lost 6 bases to trimming and J lost 4 bases, with 9 bases between them. This chain's CDR3 is CASRVGSYGYTF. The CDR3 DNA follows: TGTGCCAGCAGGGTAGGGAGCTATGGCTACACCTTC.

The chain recombines TRBV5-1 with TRBJ2-3; possibly TRBD2 for D (5 bases). CDR1 is SGHRS, CDR2 YFSETQ, per germline. The CDR3 loop spans 14 amino acids. Trimming cost V 3 bases and J 4 bases, with 12 bases left between them. CDR3 sequence: CASSYSARPDTQYF. The CDR3 DNA is TGCGCCAGCAGCTATAGCGCCCGTCCAGATACGCAGTATTTT.